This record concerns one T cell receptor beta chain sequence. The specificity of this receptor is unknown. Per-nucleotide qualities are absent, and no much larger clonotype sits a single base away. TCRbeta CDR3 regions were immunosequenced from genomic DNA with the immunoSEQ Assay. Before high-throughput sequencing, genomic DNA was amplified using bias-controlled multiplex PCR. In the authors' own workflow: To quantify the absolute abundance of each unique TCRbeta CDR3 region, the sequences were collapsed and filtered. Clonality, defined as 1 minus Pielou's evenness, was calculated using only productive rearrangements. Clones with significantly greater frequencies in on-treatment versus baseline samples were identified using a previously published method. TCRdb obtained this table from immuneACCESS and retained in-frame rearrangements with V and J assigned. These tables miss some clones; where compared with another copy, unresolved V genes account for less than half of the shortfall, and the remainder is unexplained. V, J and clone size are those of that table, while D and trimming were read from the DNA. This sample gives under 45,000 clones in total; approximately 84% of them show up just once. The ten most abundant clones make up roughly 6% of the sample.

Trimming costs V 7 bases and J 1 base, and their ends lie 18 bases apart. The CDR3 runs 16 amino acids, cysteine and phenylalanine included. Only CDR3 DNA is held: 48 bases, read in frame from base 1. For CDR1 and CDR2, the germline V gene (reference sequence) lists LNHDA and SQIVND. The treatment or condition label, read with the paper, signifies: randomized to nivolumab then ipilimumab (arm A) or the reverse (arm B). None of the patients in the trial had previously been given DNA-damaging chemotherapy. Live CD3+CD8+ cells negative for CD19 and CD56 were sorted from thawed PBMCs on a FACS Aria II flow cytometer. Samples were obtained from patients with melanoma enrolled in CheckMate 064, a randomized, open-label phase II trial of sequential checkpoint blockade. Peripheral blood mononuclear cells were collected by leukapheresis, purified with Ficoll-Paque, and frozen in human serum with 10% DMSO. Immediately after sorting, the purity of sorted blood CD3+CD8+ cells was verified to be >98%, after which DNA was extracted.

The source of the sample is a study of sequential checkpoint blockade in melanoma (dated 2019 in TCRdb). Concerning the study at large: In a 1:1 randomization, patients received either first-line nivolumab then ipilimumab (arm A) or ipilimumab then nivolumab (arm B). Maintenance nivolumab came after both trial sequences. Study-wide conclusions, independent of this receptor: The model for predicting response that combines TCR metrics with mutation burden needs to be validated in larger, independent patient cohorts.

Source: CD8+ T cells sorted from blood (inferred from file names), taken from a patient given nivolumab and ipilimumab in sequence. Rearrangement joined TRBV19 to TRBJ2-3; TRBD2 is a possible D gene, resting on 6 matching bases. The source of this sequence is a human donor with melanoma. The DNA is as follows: TGTGCCAGTACCCTCTGGGGGGAAGGGGGCACAGATACGCAGTATTTT. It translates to CASTLWGEGGTDTQYF.